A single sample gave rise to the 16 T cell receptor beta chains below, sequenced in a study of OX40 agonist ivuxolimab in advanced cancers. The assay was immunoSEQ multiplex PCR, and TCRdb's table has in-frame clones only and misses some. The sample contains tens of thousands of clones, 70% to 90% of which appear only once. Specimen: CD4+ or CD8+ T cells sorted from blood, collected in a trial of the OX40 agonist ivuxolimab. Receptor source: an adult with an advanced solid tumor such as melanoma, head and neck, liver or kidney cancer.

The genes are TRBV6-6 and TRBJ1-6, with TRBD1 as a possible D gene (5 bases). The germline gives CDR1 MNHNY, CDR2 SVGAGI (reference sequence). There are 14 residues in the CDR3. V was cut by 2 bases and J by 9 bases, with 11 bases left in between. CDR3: CASSYGGWGSPLHF. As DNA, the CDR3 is TGTGCCAGCAGTTACGGGGGTTGGGGTTCACCCCTCCACTTT.

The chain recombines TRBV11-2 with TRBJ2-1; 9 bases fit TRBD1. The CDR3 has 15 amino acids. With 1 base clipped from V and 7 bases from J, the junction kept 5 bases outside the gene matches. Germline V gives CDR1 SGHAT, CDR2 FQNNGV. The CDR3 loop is CASSLVGQGINEQFF. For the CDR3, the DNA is TGTGCCAGCAGCTTAGTCGGACAGGGGATTAATGAGCAGTTCTTC.

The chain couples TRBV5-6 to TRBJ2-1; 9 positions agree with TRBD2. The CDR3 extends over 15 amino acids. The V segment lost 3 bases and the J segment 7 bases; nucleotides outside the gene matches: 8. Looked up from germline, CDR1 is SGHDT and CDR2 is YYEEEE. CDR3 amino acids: CASSYRRAGGNEQFF. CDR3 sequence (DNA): TGTGCCAGCAGCTACCGACGAGCGGGAGGTAATGAGCAGTTCTTC.

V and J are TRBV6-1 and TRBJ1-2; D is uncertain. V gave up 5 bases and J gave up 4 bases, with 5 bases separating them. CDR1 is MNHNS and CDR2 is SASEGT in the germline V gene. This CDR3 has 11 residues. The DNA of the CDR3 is TGTGCCAGCAGTTCCATCTATGGCTACACCTTC. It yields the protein CASSSIYGYTF.

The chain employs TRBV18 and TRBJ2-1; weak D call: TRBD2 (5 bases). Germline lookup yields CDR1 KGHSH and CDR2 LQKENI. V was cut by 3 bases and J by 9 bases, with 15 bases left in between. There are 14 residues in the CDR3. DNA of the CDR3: TGTGCCAGCTCACCCGTTAGCGAGAAGGGTGAGCAGTTCTTC. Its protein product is CASSPVSEKGEQFF.

CDR3 loop: CASSRGSPDQPQHF. The CDR3 DNA reads TGTGCCAGCTCACGGGGCAGTCCTGATCAGCCCCAGCATTTT. This sequence joins TRBV18 and TRBJ1-5, with D tentatively TRBD1 (5 bases). The CDR3 totals 14 residues. Germline-derived CDR1 and CDR2 are KGHSH and LQKENI. Trimming stripped 4 bases from V and 5 bases from J, with 12 bases between.

This chain's CDR3 is CASRTGGGGYTF. In DNA form, the CDR3 reads TGTGCCAGCAGGACAGGGGGTGGCGGCTACACCTTC. V usage is TRBV2 and J usage is TRBJ1-2; 9 bases are a match to TRBD1. The CDR3 length is 12 residues. Germline V gene sequence: CDR1 SNHLY, CDR2 FYNNEI. Trimming removed 6 bases from V and 8 bases from J; junction bases left unmatched: 4.

CDR3 nucleotide sequence: TGCGCCAGCAGCCAAGCCCCCGGGACTGGAACCTACGAGCAGTACTTC. Translating it yields CASSQAPGTGTYEQYF. J is TRBJ2-7 and V is TRBV4-1, with D possibly being TRBD2 (6 bases). The CDR3 covers 16 residues. The V gene lost 1 base and the J gene lost 2 bases, with 15 bases spanning the gap. In germline, CDR1 is MGHRA, CDR2 YSYEKL.

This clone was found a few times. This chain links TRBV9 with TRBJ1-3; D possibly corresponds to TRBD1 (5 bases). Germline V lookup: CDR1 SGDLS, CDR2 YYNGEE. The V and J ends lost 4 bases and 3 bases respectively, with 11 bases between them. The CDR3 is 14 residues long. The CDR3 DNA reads TGTGCCAGCAGCACCGGGGCAAGTGGAAACACCATATATTTT. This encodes CASSTGASGNTIYF.

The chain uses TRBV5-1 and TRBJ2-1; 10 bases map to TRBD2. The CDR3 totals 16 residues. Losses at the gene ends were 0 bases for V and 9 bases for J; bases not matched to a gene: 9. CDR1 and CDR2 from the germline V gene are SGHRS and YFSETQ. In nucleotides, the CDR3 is TGCGCCAGCAGCTTGGGGGGGCTAGCGGGAGTACTTGAGCAGTTCTTC. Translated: CASSLGGLAGVLEQFF.

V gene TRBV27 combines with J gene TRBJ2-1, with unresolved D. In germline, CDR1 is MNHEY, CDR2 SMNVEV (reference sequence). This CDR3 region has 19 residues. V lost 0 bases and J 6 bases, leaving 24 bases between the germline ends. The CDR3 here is CASSLSTVVPASPSNEQFF. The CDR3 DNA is TGTGCCAGCAGTTTATCCACAGTAGTCCCCGCTAGTCCTTCCAATGAGCAGTTCTTC.

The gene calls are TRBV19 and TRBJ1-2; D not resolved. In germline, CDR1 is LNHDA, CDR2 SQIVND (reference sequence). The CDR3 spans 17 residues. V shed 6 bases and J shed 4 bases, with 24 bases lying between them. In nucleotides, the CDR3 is TGTGCCAGTAGGAATCCGGGAGCAAGTTCTCCTAGCTATGGCTACACCTTC. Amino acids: CASRNPGASSPSYGYTF.

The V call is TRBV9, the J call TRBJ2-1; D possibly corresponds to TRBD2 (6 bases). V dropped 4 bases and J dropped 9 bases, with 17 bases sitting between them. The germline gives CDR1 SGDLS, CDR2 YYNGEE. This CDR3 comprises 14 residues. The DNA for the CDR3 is TGTGCCAGCAGCCTCTGGAGGGAAGGGCGTGAGCAGTTCTTC. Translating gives CASSLWREGREQFF. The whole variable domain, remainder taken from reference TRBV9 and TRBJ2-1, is DSGVTQTPKHLITATGQRVTLRCSPRSGDLSVYWYQQSLDQGLQFLIQYYNGEERAKGNILERFSAQQFPDLHSELNLSSLELGDSALYFCASSLWREGREQFFGPGTRLTVL.

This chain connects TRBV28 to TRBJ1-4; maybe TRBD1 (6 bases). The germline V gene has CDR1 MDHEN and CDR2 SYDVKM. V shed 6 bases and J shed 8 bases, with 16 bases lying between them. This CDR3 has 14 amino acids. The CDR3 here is CASSLQNRAEKLFF. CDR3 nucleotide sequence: TGTGCCAGCAGCTTGCAGAACAGGGCAGAAAAACTGTTTTTT.

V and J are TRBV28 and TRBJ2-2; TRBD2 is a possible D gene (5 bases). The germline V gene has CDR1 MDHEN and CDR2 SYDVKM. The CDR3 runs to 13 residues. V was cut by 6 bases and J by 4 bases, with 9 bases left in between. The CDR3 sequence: CASRTGGTGELFF. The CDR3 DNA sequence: TGTGCCAGCAGGACCGGAGGCACCGGGGAGCTGTTTTTT.

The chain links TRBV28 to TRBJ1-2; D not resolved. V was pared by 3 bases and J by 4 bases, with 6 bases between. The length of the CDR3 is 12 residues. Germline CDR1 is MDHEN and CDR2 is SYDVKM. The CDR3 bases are TGTGCCAGCAGTTTGTCAGGCTATGGCTACACCTTC. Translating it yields CASSLSGYGYTF.